These 10 T cell receptor beta chains were all obtained from the same sample, sequenced in a study of cytomegalovirus exposure and HLA in healthy donors (TCRdb year 2017). Libraries were made using the immunoSEQ multiplex PCR assay. For the multiplex PCR, a mixture combining 60 forward primers for TCR Vbeta segments and 13 reverse primers for TCR Jbeta segments was used. The table comes from immuneACCESS by way of TCRdb, which keeps in-frame sequences with V and J called. Part of the clones is missing from these tables; in studies checked, under half for an unresolved V gene and the rest for unknown reasons. The sample data list around 150,000 clones, and over 8% of these were observed just once. The ten largest make up less than 2% of the sample. Sample: PBMCs. The receptor set was obtained from a male donor in good health and CMV-seronegative.

This clone was seen only a few times. The chain uses TRBV7-9 and TRBJ1-2; tentatively, D is TRBD1 (6 bases). V was cut by 1 base and J by 4 bases, with 10 bases left in between. CDR1 and CDR2 (germline): SEHNR, FQNEAQ (reference sequence). The CDR3 runs 14 residues. CDR3 DNA sequence: TGTGCCAGCAGCTTAGAACAGGGTTTCTATGGCTACACCTTC. The encoded protein is CASSLEQGFYGYTF.

This chain links TRBV6-5 with TRBJ1-5, with 7 bases identical to TRBD1. In germline, CDR1 is MNHEY, CDR2 SVGAGI. This CDR3 contains 14 residues. The V segment lost 3 bases and the J segment 4 bases; nucleotides outside the gene matches: 3. CDR3 DNA: TGTGCCAGCAGTTATGCAGGGGGGAATCAGCCCCAGCATTTT. It is translated as CASSYAGGNQPQHF.

This clone was seen a handful of times. This chain connects TRBV5-1 to TRBJ2-7; D gene ambiguous. Germline CDR1 and CDR2: SGHRS and YFSETQ. The CDR3 loop spans 13 amino acids. Trimming took 2 bases from V and 0 from J, leaving 6 bases between them. CDR3 bases: TGCGCCAGCAGCTTTGGCAACTCCTACGAGCAGTACTTC. This codes for CASSFGNSYEQYF.

The chain carries TRBV6-5 and TRBJ2-5; 7 bases agree with TRBD1. Looked up from germline, CDR1 is MNHEY and CDR2 is SVGAGI. Trimming cost V 2 bases and J 5 bases; bases outside gene matches: 8. CDR3 length: 15 residues. CDR3 loop: CASSYTTGEQETQYF. The CDR3 nucleotides are TGTGCCAGCAGTTACACCACAGGGGAACAGGAGACCCAGTACTTC.

This clone was detected a few times. J is TRBJ1-1 and V is TRBV2; TRBD1 matches 11 bases. Germline V gene lookup returns CDR1 SNHLY and CDR2 FYNNEI. J lost 4 bases, V lost 6 bases, and 4 bases had no gene match. The CDR3 is 14 amino acids. Here the CDR3 reads CASRGQGGFTEAFF. In DNA form, the CDR3 reads TGTGCCAGCAGGGGACAGGGGGGGTTCACTGAAGCTTTCTTT.

The chain joins TRBV5-1 to TRBJ1-1; 9 bases map to TRBD1. Germline trimming cut 4 bases from V and 1 base from J; bases unmatched to any gene: 5. Looked up from germline, CDR1 is SGHRS and CDR2 is YFSETQ. This CDR3 is built from 15 residues. The CDR3 sequence is CASSEGGQGNTEAFF. The CDR3, as DNA: TGCGCCAGCAGCGAGGGGGGACAGGGGAACACTGAAGCTTTCTTT.

The chain combines TRBV28 with TRBJ2-3; perhaps TRBD2 as D (6 bases). Germline V gene sequence: CDR1 MDHEN, CDR2 SYDVKM. Deletions cut 3 bases from V and 2 bases from J, with 18 bases between. The CDR3 covers 17 residues. CDR3 residues: CASSFQRSGSVTDTQYF. DNA for the CDR3: TGTGCCAGCAGTTTCCAACGTAGCGGCTCCGTCACAGATACGCAGTATTTT.

This chain links TRBV28 with TRBJ1-1; 8 nucleotides agree with TRBD1. With 4 bases clipped from V and 0 bases from J, the junction kept 13 bases outside the gene matches. Germline V gene sequence: CDR1 MDHEN, CDR2 SYDVKM. CDR3 size: 18 residues. DNA of the CDR3: TGTGCCAGCAGTTCACACCTCGGACAGGGCCAAATGAACACTGAAGCTTTCTTT. The encoded protein is CASSSHLGQGQMNTEAFF.

This chain connects TRBV18 to TRBJ2-4; D may be TRBD2 (6 bases). The germline CDR1 and CDR2 sequences are KGHSH and LQKENI. The CDR3 covers 14 residues. The ends were cut back, 2 bases at V and 6 bases at J, with 11 bases in the middle. The CDR3 region is CASSPGGVGNIQYF. DNA for the CDR3: TGTGCCAGCTCACCAGGAGGGGTGGGAAACATTCAGTACTTC.

V usage is TRBV9 and J usage is TRBJ1-6; the match to TRBD1 covers 9 bases. V lost 2 bases to trimming and J lost 14 bases; unmatched junction nucleotides: 8. Germline lookup yields CDR1 SGDLS and CDR2 YYNGEE. The CDR3 is made up of 14 amino acids. This CDR3 is CASSVTGGVGSLHF. The CDR3 DNA sequence: TGTGCCAGCAGCGTCACAGGGGGCGTAGGATCCCTCCACTTT.